The clone carrying this T cell receptor beta chain was found a few times. What it binds is unknown. The data belong to a study of CD8+ T cells in alopecia areata. Whole-study findings and limits: Scalp data also include sequences from resident alphabeta T cells of normal skin.

Sequencing relied on a cDNA template that was reverse transcribed from extracted RNA. Data came from immunoSEQ multiplex PCR; TCRdb stores just in-frame clones and leaves some out. The sample consists of around 120,000 clones, approximately 58% of them appearing once. PBMCs provided sorted CD4+ and CD8+ T cells. Deletions cut 5 bases from V and 1 base from J, with 8 bases between. CDR3 size: 12 residues. The V gene's germline CDR1 is SQVTM and CDR2 ANQGSEA. This receptor was taken from a human donor in good health. V and J are TRBV29-1 and TRBJ2-5, with D maybe TRBD1 (6 bases). The sequencing sample was made of CD4+ T cells sorted from blood. The CDR3 region is CSVSGAQETQYF. The CDR3 nucleotides read TGCAGCGTTTCAGGGGCCCAAGAGACCCAGTACTTC.